This T cell receptor (beta chain) was found in a study of Ad26.COV2.S vaccination and SARS-CoV-2 variants. Sequenced by immunoSEQ multiplex PCR; TCRdb stores in-frame clones only, minus some. The sample lists 400,000 to 450,000 clones; over 75% were seen once. From germline, CDR1 is SGDLS and CDR2 YYNGEE. V gave up 4 bases and J gave up 5 bases, with 15 bases separating them. The CDR3 extends over 15 amino acids. The treatment was: approximately 18 received Ad26.COV2.S at low or high dose, single or two shots; roughly five received placebo; per-sample allocation not given. Samples came from day 63 after the first vaccine or placebo injection.

This receptor was taken from a person aged 18-60 years who received the Ad26.COV2.S COVID-19 vaccine or a placebo. Source: peripheral blood, taken in a trial of Ad26.COV2.S vaccine versus placebo. The J gene is TRBJ2-2, the V gene TRBV9; D remains ambiguous. In DNA, the CDR3 is TGTGCCAGCAGCCCCTCGACTGCGATGACCGGGGAGCTGTTTTTT. Protein: CASSPSTAMTGELFF.